The present entry profiles one TCR beta chain with its context. This sample was included in a study of blood T cell repertoires in COVID-19. At the level of the study: Samples taken during acute and convalescent COVID-19 were collected in the United States, Italy and Spain. T cells, B-cell-depleted T cells, or PBMCs provided the cDNA or gDNA that served as material.

Authors' analysis steps: Cell counts per sample came from amplifying reference gene primers. Sequenced by immunoSEQ multiplex PCR; TCRdb stores in-frame clones only, minus some. V and J calls and clone size are given by that table; D and trimming were obtained from the DNA. Of about 120,000 clones in the sample, roughly 85% were seen once. This receptor was obtained from a human donor in a cohort sampled during active COVID-19. Material: peripheral blood.

As DNA, the CDR3 is TGTGCCAGCGGAATCGGGACTACCAACACCGGGGAGCTGTTTTTT. It specifies CASGIGTTNTGELFF. This sequence joins TRBV27 and TRBJ2-2; 7 bases match TRBD2. The germline gives CDR1 MNHEY, CDR2 SMNVEV (reference sequence). V lost 8 bases to trimming and J lost 2 bases; unmatched junction nucleotides: 8. The CDR3 has 15 residues.